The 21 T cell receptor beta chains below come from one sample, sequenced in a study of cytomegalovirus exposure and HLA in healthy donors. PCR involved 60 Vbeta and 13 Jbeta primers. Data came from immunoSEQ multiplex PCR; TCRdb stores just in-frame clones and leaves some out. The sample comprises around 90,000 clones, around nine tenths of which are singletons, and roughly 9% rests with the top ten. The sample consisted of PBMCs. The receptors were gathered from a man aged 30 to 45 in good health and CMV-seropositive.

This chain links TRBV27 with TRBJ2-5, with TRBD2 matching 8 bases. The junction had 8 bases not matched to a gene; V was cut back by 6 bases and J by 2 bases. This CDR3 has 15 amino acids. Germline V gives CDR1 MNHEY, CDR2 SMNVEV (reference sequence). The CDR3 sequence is CASSPQLAEQETQYF. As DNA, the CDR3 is TGTGCCAGCAGCCCCCAACTAGCGGAGCAAGAGACCCAGTACTTC.

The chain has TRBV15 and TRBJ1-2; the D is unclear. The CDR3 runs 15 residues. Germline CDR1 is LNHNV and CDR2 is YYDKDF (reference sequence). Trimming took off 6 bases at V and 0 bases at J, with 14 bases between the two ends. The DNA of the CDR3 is TGTGCCACCAGGACCGACACCACCTCTAACTATGGCTACACCTTC. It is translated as CATRTDTTSNYGYTF.

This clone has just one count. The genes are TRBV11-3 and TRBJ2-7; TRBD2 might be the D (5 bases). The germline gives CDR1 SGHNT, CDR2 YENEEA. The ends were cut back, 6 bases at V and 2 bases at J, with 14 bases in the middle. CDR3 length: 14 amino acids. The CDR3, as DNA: TGTGCCAGCAGTTACGACGGGAAGCCCTACGAGCAGTACTTC. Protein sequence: CASSYDGKPYEQYF.

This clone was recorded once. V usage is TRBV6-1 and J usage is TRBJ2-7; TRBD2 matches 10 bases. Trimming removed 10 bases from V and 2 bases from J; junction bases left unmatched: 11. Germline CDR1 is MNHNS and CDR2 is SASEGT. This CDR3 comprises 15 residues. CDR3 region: CAIRKAGGPTYEQYF. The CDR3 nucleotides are TGTGCCATTCGAAAAGCGGGAGGGCCGACCTACGAGCAGTACTTC.

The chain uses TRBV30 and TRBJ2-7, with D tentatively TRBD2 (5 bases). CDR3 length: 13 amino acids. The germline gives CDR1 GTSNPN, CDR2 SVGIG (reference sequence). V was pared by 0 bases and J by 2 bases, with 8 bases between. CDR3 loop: CAWSVKGAYEQYF. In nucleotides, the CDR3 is TGTGCCTGGAGTGTAAAGGGAGCCTACGAGCAGTACTTC.

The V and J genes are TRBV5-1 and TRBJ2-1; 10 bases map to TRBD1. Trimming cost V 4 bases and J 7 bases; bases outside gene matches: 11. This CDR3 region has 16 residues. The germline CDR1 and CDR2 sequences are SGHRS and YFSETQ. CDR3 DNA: TGCGCCAGCAGCATACCACCGGGACAGGGGAAGAATGAGCAGTTCTTC. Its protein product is CASSIPPGQGKNEQFF.

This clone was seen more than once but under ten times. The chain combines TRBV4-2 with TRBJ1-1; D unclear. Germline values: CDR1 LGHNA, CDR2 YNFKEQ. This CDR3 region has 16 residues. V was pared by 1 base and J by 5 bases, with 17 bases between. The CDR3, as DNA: TGTGCCAGCAGCCAAGTCTCCCAGAGGCCGGGGACTGAAGCTTTCTTT. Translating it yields CASSQVSQRPGTEAFF.

The CDR3: CASSGLAGGSYNEQFF. The CDR3 nucleotides are TGTGCCAGCAGCGGGCTAGCGGGAGGCTCCTACAATGAGCAGTTCTTC. The chain links TRBV7-9 to TRBJ2-1, with 11 bases matching TRBD2. This CDR3 has 16 amino acids. Looked up from germline, CDR1 is SEHNR and CDR2 is FQNEAQ (reference sequence). V was pared by 5 bases and J by 0 bases, with 3 bases of the junction left unmatched.

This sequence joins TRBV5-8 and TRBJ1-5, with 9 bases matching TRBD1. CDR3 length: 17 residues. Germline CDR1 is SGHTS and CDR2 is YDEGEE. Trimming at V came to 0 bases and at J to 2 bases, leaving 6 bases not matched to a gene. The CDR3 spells CASSLAGTGLGNQPQHF. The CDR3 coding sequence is TGTGCCAGCAGCTTGGCGGGGACAGGGCTTGGCAATCAGCCCCAGCATTTT.

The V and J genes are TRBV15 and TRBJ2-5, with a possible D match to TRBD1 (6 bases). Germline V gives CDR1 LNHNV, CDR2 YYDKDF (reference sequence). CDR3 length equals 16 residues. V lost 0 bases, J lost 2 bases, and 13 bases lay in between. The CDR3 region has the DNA TGTGCCACCAGCAGAGACCTACAGGGACCGCAAGAGACCCAGTACTTC. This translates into CATSRDLQGPQETQYF.

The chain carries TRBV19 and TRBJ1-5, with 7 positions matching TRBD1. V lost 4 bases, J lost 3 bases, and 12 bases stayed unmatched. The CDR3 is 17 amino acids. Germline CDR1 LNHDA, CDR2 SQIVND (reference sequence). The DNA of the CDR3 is TGTGCCAGTAGTACGGGCCCGGGACAGACTCACAATCAGCCCCAGCATTTT. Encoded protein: CASSTGPGQTHNQPQHF.

CDR3 in amino acids: CASSRTGEATNEKLFF. CDR3 bases: TGCGCCAGCAGTCGAACAGGGGAAGCAACTAATGAAAAACTGTTTTTT. The chain joins TRBV5-1 to TRBJ1-4; 7 nucleotides line up with TRBD1. Germline CDR1 SGHRS, CDR2 YFSETQ. The CDR3 has 16 residues. V lost 5 bases and J lost 0; bases outside the gene matches: 7.

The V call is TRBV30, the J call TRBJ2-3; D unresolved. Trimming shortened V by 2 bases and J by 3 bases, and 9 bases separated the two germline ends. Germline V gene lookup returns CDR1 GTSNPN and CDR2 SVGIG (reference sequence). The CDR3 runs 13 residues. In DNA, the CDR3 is TGTGCCTGGAGTTCCCATAGTACAGATACGCAGTATTTT. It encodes CAWSSHSTDTQYF.

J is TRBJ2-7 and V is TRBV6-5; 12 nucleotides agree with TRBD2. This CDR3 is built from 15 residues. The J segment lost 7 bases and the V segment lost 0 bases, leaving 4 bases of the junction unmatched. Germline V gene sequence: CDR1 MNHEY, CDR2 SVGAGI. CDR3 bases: TGTGCCAGCAGTTACTCACTAGCGGGAGGTTTGGAGCAGTACTTC. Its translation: CASSYSLAGGLEQYF.

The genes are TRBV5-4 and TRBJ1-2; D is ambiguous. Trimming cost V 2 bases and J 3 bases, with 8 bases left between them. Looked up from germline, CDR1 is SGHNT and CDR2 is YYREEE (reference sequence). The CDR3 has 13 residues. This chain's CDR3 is CASSLDGDYGYTF. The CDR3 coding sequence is TGTGCCAGCAGCTTAGACGGAGACTATGGCTACACCTTC.

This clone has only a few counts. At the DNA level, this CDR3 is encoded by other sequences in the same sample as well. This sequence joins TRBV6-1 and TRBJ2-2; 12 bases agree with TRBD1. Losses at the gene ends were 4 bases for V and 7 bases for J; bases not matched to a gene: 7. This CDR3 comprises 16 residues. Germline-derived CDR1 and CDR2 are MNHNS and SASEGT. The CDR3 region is CASSVTGTGGGGELFF. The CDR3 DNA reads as TGTGCCAGCAGTGTCACCGGGACAGGGGGCGGCGGGGAGCTGTTTTTT.

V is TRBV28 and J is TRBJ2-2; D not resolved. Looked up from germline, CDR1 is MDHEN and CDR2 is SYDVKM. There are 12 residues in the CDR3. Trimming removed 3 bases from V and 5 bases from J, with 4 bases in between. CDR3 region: CASSFLTGELFF. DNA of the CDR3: TGTGCCAGCAGTTTTTTAACCGGGGAGCTGTTTTTT.

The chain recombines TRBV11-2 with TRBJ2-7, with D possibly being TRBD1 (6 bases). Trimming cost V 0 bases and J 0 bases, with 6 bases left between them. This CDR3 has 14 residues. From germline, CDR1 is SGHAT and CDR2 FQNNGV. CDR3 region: CASSLDRGSYEQYF. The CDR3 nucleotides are TGTGCCAGCAGCTTAGACAGGGGCTCCTACGAGCAGTACTTC.

The CDR3 region is CASSLAGLGEGADGYGYTF. CDR3 bases: TGCGCCAGCAGCTTGGCCGGTCTTGGAGAGGGGGCAGATGGCTATGGCTACACCTTC. The chain recombines TRBV5-1 with TRBJ1-2, with TRBD1 matching over 7 bases. CDR3 size: 19 residues. CDR1 SGHRS and CDR2 YFSETQ come from the germline V gene. V shed 0 bases and J 4 bases; nucleotides not matched to a gene: 18.

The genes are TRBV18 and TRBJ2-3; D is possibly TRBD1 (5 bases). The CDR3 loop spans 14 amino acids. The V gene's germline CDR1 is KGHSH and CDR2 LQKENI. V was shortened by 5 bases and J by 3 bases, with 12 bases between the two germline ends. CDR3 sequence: CASSALDTTDTQYF. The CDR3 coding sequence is TGTGCCAGCTCAGCTCTGGACACTACAGATACGCAGTATTTT. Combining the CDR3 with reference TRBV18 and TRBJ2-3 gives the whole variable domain NAGVMQNPRHLVRRRGQEARLRCSPMKGHSHVYWYRQLPEEGLKFMVYLQKENIIDESGMPKERFSAEFPKEGPSILRIQQVVRGDSAAYFCASSALDTTDTQYFGPGTRLTVL.

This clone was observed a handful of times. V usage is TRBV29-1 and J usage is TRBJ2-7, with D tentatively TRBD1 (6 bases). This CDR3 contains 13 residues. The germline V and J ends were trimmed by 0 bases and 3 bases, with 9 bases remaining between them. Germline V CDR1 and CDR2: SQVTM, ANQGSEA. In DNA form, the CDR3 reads TGCAGCGTTGAAGAAGGGGGAAGCTACGAGCAGTACTTC. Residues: CSVEEGGSYEQYF.